These 9 T cell receptor beta chains were all obtained from the same sample, sequenced in a study of CD8 T cells in Susac syndrome. Reverse transcription used roughly 0.5 to 1 ug RNA and random hexamers. TCRdb recomputed calls from the immunoSEQ multiplex PCR reads with MiXCR, one row per CDR3 protein. The sample includes about 300,000 distinct CDR3 sequences, around 83% seen only once; the top ten take about 0.11%. Source material: CD8+ T cells from PBMCs. These receptors all stem from a human donor with multiple sclerosis.

V gene TRBV5-8 combines with J gene TRBJ1-1; 10 nucleotides line up with TRBD1. Germline lookup yields CDR1 SGHTS and CDR2 YDEGEE. This CDR3 region has 13 residues. V lost 3 bases and J lost 6; bases outside the gene matches: 2. CDR3 DNA: TGTGCCAGCAGCTGGGGGACAGGGGCTGAAGCTTTCTTT. Translated: CASSWGTGAEAFF. The whole variable domain, remainder taken from reference TRBV5-8 and TRBJ1-1, is EAGVTQSPTHLIKTRGQQATLRCSPISGHTSVYWYQQALGLGLQFLLWYDEGEERNRGNFPPRFSGRQFPNYSSELNVNALELEDSALYLCASSWGTGAEAFFGQGTRLTVV.

The chain employs TRBV20-1 and TRBJ2-1, with D unresolved. The V gene's germline CDR1 is DFQATT and CDR2 SNEGSKA (reference sequence). The CDR3 is 11 amino acids. V was cut by 3 bases and J by 3 bases, with 3 bases left in between. The CDR3 DNA is TGCAGTGCTAGTTTCTACAATGAGCAGTTCTTC. This translates into CSASFYNEQFF.

The rearrangement links TRBV12-5 to TRBJ2-1; the D gene is possibly TRBD2 (5 bases). CDR3 length equals 15 residues. Trimming removed 5 bases from V and 13 bases from J, with 24 bases in between. Germline V gene lookup returns CDR1 LGHNT and CDR2 FRNRAP. For the CDR3, the DNA is TGTGCTAGTGGTCTGGACGCAAGCGGAGGAATTGATCAGTTCTTC. Its protein product is CASGLDASGGIDQFF.

This chain connects TRBV27 to TRBJ1-5; D is unresolved. V shed 3 bases and J shed 0 bases, with 9 bases lying between them. CDR1 MNHEY and CDR2 SMNVEV come from the germline V gene (reference sequence). CDR3 length: 15 amino acids. CDR3 nucleotides: TGTGCCAGCAGTTTTGGACGGGATAGCAATCAGCCCCAGCATTTT. As protein: CASSFGRDSNQPQHF.

The J gene is TRBJ2-4, the V gene TRBV12-3 or TRBV12-4, with a possible D match to TRBD1 (5 bases). V was cut by 1 base and J by 0 bases, with 10 bases left in between. The CDR3 covers 16 residues. As DNA, the CDR3 is TGTGCCAGCAGTTTAGACAGGATCCTAGCCAAAAACATTCAGTACTTC. As protein: CASSLDRILAKNIQYF.

J is TRBJ2-7 and V is TRBV12-3 or TRBV12-4; 7 bases align to TRBD2. Losses at the gene ends were 6 bases for V and 3 bases for J; bases not matched to a gene: 11. The CDR3 covers 15 residues. The CDR3 DNA reads TGTGCCAGCAGACGGGGGGTGGCTGCATTCTACGAGCAGTACTTC. Its protein is CASRRGVAAFYEQYF.

The chain is built from TRBV28 and TRBJ1-2; D gene uncertain. The germline V gene encodes CDR1 MDHEN and CDR2 SYDVKM. The CDR3 length is 12 residues. V was pared by 6 bases and J by 8 bases, with 13 bases between. The CDR3 loop reads CASSSVLWGYTF. Here the CDR3 DNA reads TGTGCCAGCAGCTCCGTGCTGTGGGGCTACACCTTC.

The chain combines TRBV21-1 with TRBJ2-7; the DNA was not used to check the table's D call, TRBD1. TRBV21-1 is a recognized pseudogene. The CDR3 length is 17 residues. CDR3 sequence reads: CASSKVPGGDPLGEQYF. The CDR3 DNA reads TGTGCCAGCAGCAAAGTTCCGGGGGGAGACCCCCTCGGCGAGCAGTACTTC.

This clonotype was counted between two and nine times. This chain joins TRBV7-8 and TRBJ2-5; TRBD2 aligns across 13 bases. Germline-derived CDR1 and CDR2 are SGHVS and FQNEAQ. Germline trimming cut 1 base from V and 3 bases from J; bases unmatched to any gene: 5. The CDR3 has 17 residues. The CDR3 sequence: CASSLVLAGGPEETQYF. The CDR3 DNA reads TGTGCCAGCAGCTTAGTACTAGCGGGAGGGCCTGAAGAGACCCAGTACTTC.